The next 2 T cell receptor beta chains were all read from a single sample in a study of cytomegalovirus exposure and HLA in healthy donors. 13 Jbeta primers and 60 Vbeta primers were used for the PCR. The method was immunoSEQ multiplex PCR; TCRdb's version includes in-frame clones alone and lacks a portion of them. The sample yields about 120,000 clones, about 76% seen once. The sample consisted of PBMCs. The source of these receptors is a middle-aged woman in good health and CMV-seronegative.

The rearrangement joins TRBV11-2 to TRBJ2-7; tentative D call: TRBD2 (6 bases). The CDR3 has 16 residues. V shed 0 bases and J shed 1 base, with 13 bases lying between them. Germline CDR1 and CDR2: SGHAT and FQNNGV. CDR3 nucleotides: TGTGCCAGCAGCTTAGAGGAGGGCTTCGTATCCTACGAGCAGTACTTC. Protein: CASSLEEGFVSYEQYF. The variable domain in full, completed from reference TRBV11-2 and TRBJ2-7, reads EAGVAQSPRYKIIEKRQSVAFWCNPISGHATLYWYQQILGQGPKLLIQFQNNGVVDDSQLPKDRFSAERLKGVDSTLKIQPAKLEDSAVYLCASSLEEGFVSYEQYFGPGTRLTVT.

CDR3 amino acids: CASSRAGGYYEQYF. The DNA for the CDR3 is TGTGCCAGCTCACGGGCAGGGGGGTACTACGAGCAGTACTTC. The chain couples TRBV18 to TRBJ2-7; D is possibly TRBD1 (7 bases). V lost 4 bases, J lost 3 bases, and 13 bases lay in between. From germline, CDR1 is KGHSH and CDR2 LQKENI. There are 14 residues in the CDR3.